A single sample gave rise to the 8 T cell receptor beta chains below, sequenced in a study of blood T cell repertoires in COVID-19. TCRdb's copy holds only in-frame clones and misses some; the assay was immunoSEQ multiplex PCR. Seen here are 200,000 to 250,000 clones, over 75% observed once, and the top ten hold more than 3%. Sequenced: PBMCs or T cells enriched from blood (not recorded which). The source is a woman in her 30s who had been exposed to COVID-19.

The chain uses TRBV5-5 and TRBJ1-2, with D tentatively TRBD1 (6 bases). The CDR3 totals 14 residues. Trimming shortened V by 4 bases and J by 8 bases, and 18 bases separated the two germline ends. In germline, CDR1 is SGHKS, CDR2 YYEKEE (reference sequence). CDR3 sequence (DNA): TGTGCCAGCAGCCATACACAGGGTCTGGCCGGCTACACCTTC. Translated, it gives CASSHTQGLAGYTF.

This chain connects TRBV7-9 to TRBJ2-7; tentatively, D is TRBD1 (5 bases). The CDR3 length is 16 residues. The V gene lost 3 bases and the J gene lost 4 bases, with 19 bases spanning the gap. Germline CDR1 reads SEHNR; CDR2 reads FQNEAQ (reference sequence). CDR3 in DNA: TGTGCCAGCAGCTTCGTAGGGGTGGGGATACCATACGAGCAGTACTTC. Its translation: CASSFVGVGIPYEQYF.

This chain links TRBV30 with TRBJ1-2, with D possibly being TRBD1 (5 bases). Between the trimmed V and J ends, which lost 2 bases and 4 bases, there was a span of 11 bases. CDR1 and CDR2 from the germline V gene are GTSNPN and SVGIG (reference sequence). The CDR3 extends over 13 amino acids. The CDR3 DNA sequence: TGTGCCTGGAGTAAGGGGATACGCTATGGCTACACCTTC. Translating gives CAWSKGIRYGYTF.

The J gene is TRBJ2-7, the V gene TRBV2, with no clear D. The CDR3 has 15 amino acids. The germline V and J ends were trimmed by 1 base and 1 base, with 11 bases remaining between them. CDR1 and CDR2 from the germline V gene are SNHLY and FYNNEI. Written as DNA, the CDR3 is TGTGCCAGCAGTGAAGTGGCAGACACTTCCTACGAGCAGTACTTC. Translation gives CASSEVADTSYEQYF.

The chain links TRBV10-1 to TRBJ1-1; 7 positions match TRBD1. The CDR3 covers 15 residues. The trim removed 3 bases at V and 3 bases at J, leaving 7 bases unmatched. Germline assignment: CDR1 WNHNN and CDR2 SYGVQD (reference sequence). CDR3 nucleotide sequence: TGCGCCAGCAGTGAAGGGGGCGCGAGGGACACTGAAGCTTTCTTT. Amino acid sequence: CASSEGGARDTEAFF.

The genes are TRBV3-1 (or the pseudogene TRBV3-2) and TRBJ2-7; 15 positions agree with TRBD2. CDR1 is LGHDT and CDR2 is YNNKEL in the germline V gene (reference sequence). This CDR3 has 21 amino acids. J gave up 5 bases and V 0 bases, and 17 bases lay outside the gene matches. The CDR3 loop reads CASSQEGGLAGGPPSSNEQYF. The CDR3 bases are TGTGCCAGCAGCCAAGAAGGGGGACTAGCGGGAGGCCCCCCTAGTAGCAACGAGCAGTACTTC.

V and J are TRBV28 and TRBJ1-1; no firm D call. V was pared by 1 base and J by 2 bases, with 8 bases between. Germline CDR1 is MDHEN and CDR2 is SYDVKM. This CDR3 spans 14 amino acids. The CDR3 reads CASSLLATNTEAFF. CDR3 DNA sequence: TGTGCCAGCAGTTTATTGGCAACCAACACTGAAGCTTTCTTT.

The V call is TRBV7-2, the J call TRBJ1-2; perhaps TRBD1 as D (6 bases). Between the trimmed V and J ends, which lost 5 bases and 4 bases, there was a span of 17 bases. This CDR3 has 15 residues. Germline CDR1 is SGHTA and CDR2 is FQGNSA. CDR3 nucleotides: TGTGCCAGCAGCCTAGGACAGCTCCCCGGCTATGGCTACACCTTC. Its translation: CASSLGQLPGYGYTF. Using reference TRBV7-2 and TRBJ1-2 for the parts outside the CDR3, the full variable domain is GAGVSQSPSNKVTEKGKDVELRCDPISGHTALYWYRQSLGQGLEFLIYFQGNSAPDKSGLPSDRFSAERTGGSVSTLTIQRTQQEDSAVYLCASSLGQLPGYGYTFGSGTRLTVV.